This T cell receptor (beta chain) was retrieved from a study of blood T cell repertoires in COVID-19. Study-level information: Samples of COVID-19 (acute and convalescent) were obtained from the United States, Italy and Spain. PBMCs, B-cell-depleted T cells, or T cells were the source of the cDNA or gDNA that made up the material.

This CDR3 is 13 amino acids long. Germline V gene sequence: CDR1 MNHEY, CDR2 SMNVEV (reference sequence). Trimming stripped 3 bases from V and 6 bases from J, with 10 bases between. As originally analysed: Reference gene primer amplification in the assay estimated nucleated cell counts. Produced via immunoSEQ multiplex PCR; TCRdb's table is partial and in-frame only. V, J and clone size are those of that table, while D and trimming were read from the DNA. The sample contains a few hundred thousand clones, about 90% of which appear only once. The sequencing sample was made of PBMCs or T cells enriched from blood (not recorded which). The sequence was obtained from a woman aged 18 to 35 with acute COVID-19. V usage is TRBV27 and J usage is TRBJ2-3; perhaps TRBD2 as D (6 bases). The CDR3 sequence: CASSFRGGDTQYF. The CDR3 nucleotides read TGTGCCAGCAGTTTTCGAGGAGGGGATACGCAGTATTTT.